The 12 T cell receptor beta chains in this list originate from one sample, sequenced in a study of blood T cell repertoires in COVID-19. Some clones are missing from TCRdb's copy, which holds only in-frame ones; the method was immunoSEQ multiplex PCR. The sample records 190,000 or so clones, about nine tenths being singletons. Input material: PBMCs or T cells enriched from blood (not recorded which). The receptors stem from a woman in her twenties or thirties who had recovered from COVID-19.

This chain uses TRBV19 with TRBJ2-1, with 8 bases lining up with TRBD1. J lost 1 base, V lost 3 bases, and 5 bases had no gene match. CDR1 is LNHDA and CDR2 is SQIVND in the germline V gene (reference sequence). The CDR3 contains 16 residues. The CDR3 nucleotides read TGTGCCAGTAGTATCCGAGGACAGGGATCCTACAATGAGCAGTTCTTC. Translated, it gives CASSIRGQGSYNEQFF.

This chain joins TRBV24-1 and TRBJ1-2; D remains ambiguous. Trimming took 5 bases from V and 2 from J, leaving 5 bases between them. CDR3 size: 12 residues. CDR1 and CDR2 from the germline V gene are KGHDR and SFDVKD. The CDR3 coding sequence is TGTGCCACCAGTGGTTCGAACTATGGCTACACCTTC. It yields the protein CATSGSNYGYTF.

The chain recombines TRBV27 with TRBJ2-7; 8 bases line up with TRBD2. The V and J ends lost 2 bases and 5 bases, in that order; junction bases with no gene match: 8. The length of the CDR3 is 15 residues. Germline CDR1 reads MNHEY; CDR2 reads SMNVEV (reference sequence). The CDR3 loop reads CASSLPRTSRDEQYF. The CDR3 DNA reads TGTGCCAGCAGTTTACCCCGGACTAGCCGCGACGAGCAGTACTTC.

This clone came up once. The rearrangement uses TRBV2 and TRBJ1-1, with TRBD1 identical over 11 bases. This CDR3 comprises 14 residues. Unmatched junction bases numbered 5, after V lost 6 bases and J lost 5 bases. Germline V CDR1 and CDR2: SNHLY, FYNNEI. DNA for the CDR3: TGTGCCAGCAGCCTCGGGACAGGGGGTACTGAAGCTTTCTTT. Translation gives CASSLGTGGTEAFF.

V gene TRBV6-5 combines with J gene TRBJ1-5; D is possibly TRBD1 (5 bases). Trimming removed 2 bases from V and 10 bases from J, with 12 bases in between. The CDR3 consists of 13 residues. Germline loops: CDR1 MNHEY, CDR2 SVGAGI. CDR3 protein: CASSYQGSQPQHF. The CDR3 DNA is TGTGCCAGCAGTTACCAGGGATCCCAACCCCAGCATTTT.

This chain's CDR3 is CASSLDGSYNEQYF. The CDR3 coding sequence is TGTGCCAGCAGCTTGGACGGGAGCTACAACGAGCAGTACTTC. This chain joins TRBV5-5 and TRBJ2-7; the D gene is possibly TRBD2 (6 bases). CDR3 length: 14 amino acids. CDR1 SGHKS and CDR2 YYEKEE come from the germline V gene (reference sequence). The germline V and J ends were trimmed by 0 bases and 5 bases, with 12 bases remaining between them.

The V call is TRBV19, the J call TRBJ2-7, with 11 bases fitting TRBD1. CDR1 LNHDA and CDR2 SQIVND come from the germline V gene (reference sequence). After removal of 11 bases from V and 2 bases from J, the junction contained 14 bases not matched to a gene. The CDR3 runs 16 residues. The CDR3 spells CAGTDRGRFRTYEQYF. The CDR3 nucleotides are TGTGCCGGTACGGACAGGGGGCGCTTCCGTACCTACGAGCAGTACTTC.

This clone was counted once. This chain uses TRBV6-6 with TRBJ1-4, with 7 positions matching TRBD1. The ends lost 8 bases at V and 3 bases at J; junction bases unmatched: 6. The CDR3 consists of 14 residues. CDR1 is MNHNY and CDR2 is SVGAGI in the germline V gene (reference sequence). The CDR3 sequence is CASHLGGSNEKLFF. Written as DNA, the CDR3 is TGTGCCAGCCACTTAGGGGGCTCTAATGAAAAACTGTTTTTT.

This clone was recorded once. This rearrangement joins TRBV19 to TRBJ1-2, with no clear D. Germline lookup yields CDR1 LNHDA and CDR2 SQIVND (reference sequence). V was clipped by 5 bases and J by 1 base, with 11 bases between them. This CDR3 has 14 amino acids. The CDR3 region is CASSPPRSNYGYTF. The CDR3 DNA is TGTGCCAGTAGTCCCCCCAGAAGTAACTATGGCTACACCTTC.

V gene TRBV7-2 combines with J gene TRBJ1-1; no firm D call. CDR1 is SGHTA, CDR2 FQGNSA, per germline. Trimming removed 1 base from V and 1 base from J, with 7 bases in between. The CDR3 runs 14 residues. CDR3 amino acids: CASSLVRQNTEAFF. The CDR3 nucleotides are TGTGCCAGCAGCTTAGTAAGACAGAACACTGAAGCTTTCTTT.

This clone occurred once. The chain carries TRBV7-9 and TRBJ2-3, with D perhaps matching TRBD1 (7 bases). The V end was cut by 5 bases, the J end by 2 bases, with 17 bases between. The germline V gene has CDR1 SEHNR and CDR2 FQNEAQ (reference sequence). This CDR3 spans 16 amino acids. CDR3 sequence: CASSRDSGGPTDTQYF. CDR3 coding DNA: TGTGCCAGCAGCAGAGATTCAGGGGGGCCCACAGATACGCAGTATTTT.

This CDR3 is CASSTSGGGSEKLFF. In DNA form, the CDR3 reads TGTGCCAGCAGCACAAGTGGGGGAGGTAGCGAAAAACTGTTTTTT. The chain has TRBV9 and TRBJ1-4, with a possible D match to TRBD1 (5 bases). V lost 4 bases, J lost 8 bases, and 18 bases lay in between. CDR1 and CDR2 (germline): SGDLS, YYNGEE. This CDR3 has 15 residues.